Presented here are 5 T cell receptor beta chains from one specimen sequenced in a study of blood T cell repertoires in COVID-19. Assay used: immunoSEQ multiplex PCR; TCRdb lists only in-frame clones, some missing. The repertoire holds around 250,000 clones, with 75% to 90% as singletons. The sequenced material came from peripheral blood. Source of these receptors: a human donor in a cohort sampled during active COVID-19.

This chain's CDR3 is CASSPSRLAGSTDTQYF. For the CDR3, the DNA is TGTGCCAGCAGCCCATCCCGACTAGCGGGGAGCACAGATACGCAGTATTTT. The genes are TRBV5-6 and TRBJ2-3, with 11 bases lining up with TRBD2. V shed 4 bases, J shed 0 bases, and the junction held 7 bases outside the gene matches. The CDR3 is 17 amino acids. The germline V gene encodes CDR1 SGHDT and CDR2 YYEEEE.

This clone was recorded only once. Other DNA sequences from this sample encode an identical CDR3 as well. The chain couples TRBV6-5 to TRBJ1-1, with D perhaps matching TRBD1 (5 bases). The germline V and J ends were trimmed by 5 bases and 4 bases, with 5 bases remaining between them. This CDR3 is built from 11 residues. Germline V gene lookup returns CDR1 MNHEY and CDR2 SVGAGI. In DNA form, the CDR3 reads TGTGCCAGCAGTCAGGGCACTGAAGCTTTCTTT. Encoded protein: CASSQGTEAFF.

V is TRBV9 and J is TRBJ2-7, with 8 bases identical to TRBD2. Per the germline V gene, CDR1 is SGDLS and CDR2 is YYNGEE. Unmatched junction bases numbered 3, after V lost 0 bases and J lost 1 base. This CDR3 comprises 15 residues. In DNA form, the CDR3 reads TGTGCCAGCAGCGTAGGGCTAGCGGGTTCCTACGAGCAGTACTTC. Its translation: CASSVGLAGSYEQYF.

CDR3 coding DNA: TGCGCCAGCAGCCAAGGGAGACAGGGTGGAGAAAAACTGTTTTTT. Its translation is CASSQGRQGGEKLFF. The gene calls are TRBV4-1 and TRBJ1-4; TRBD1 matches at 7 bases. CDR1 and CDR2 (germline): MGHRA, YSYEKL. The CDR3 runs to 15 residues. J gave up 8 bases and V 1 base, and 7 bases lay outside the gene matches.

Concerning this clone itself: Other DNA sequences in the same sample also yield this CDR3. In nucleotides, the CDR3 is TGTGCCAGCAGCTTGGTTGGACAGGGGGTTTACGAGCAGTACTTC. It codes for CASSLVGQGVYEQYF. J is TRBJ2-7 and V is TRBV5-6; 10 bases match TRBD1. The CDR3 length is 15 residues. Germline assignment: CDR1 SGHDT and CDR2 YYEEEE. The V segment lost 0 bases and the J segment 4 bases; nucleotides outside the gene matches: 4.